The rows below give T cell receptor beta chains drawn from one sample of a study of blood T cell repertoires in COVID-19. TCRdb keeps only in-frame clones here, not all; method: immunoSEQ multiplex PCR. In the table there are about 270,000 clones, 88% of which are singletons. Material for sequencing was PBMCs or T cells enriched from blood (not recorded which). These receptors all stem from a woman between 50 and 59 years old who had recovered from COVID-19. The CDR3 runs from the conserved cysteine through the conserved F or W. Fields, in order: J gene, clone size, D gene, V gene, CDR3 protein, CDR3 DNA. D genes are given only for firm matches. The size of a clone is reported for some rows only, either as once, few or many, or as a class for expanded clones.

J gene: TRBJ1-5; clone size: .; D gene: TRBD1; V gene: TRBV7-2; CDR3 protein: CASSLVGGQSNQPQHF; CDR3 DNA: TGTGCCAGCAGCTTAGTAGGGGGCCAAAGCAATCAGCCCCAGCATTTT
J gene: TRBJ1-2; clone size: once; D gene: .; V gene: TRBV28; CDR3 protein: CASSPRVLPNYGYTF; CDR3 DNA: TGTGCCAGCAGTCCCCGGGTCTTGCCGAACTATGGCTACACCTTC
J gene: TRBJ2-1; clone size: .; D gene: .; V gene: TRBV24-1; CDR3 protein: CATSDMDRSSYNEQFF; CDR3 DNA: TGTGCCACCAGTGATATGGACAGAAGCTCCTACAATGAGCAGTTCTTC
J gene: TRBJ1-4; clone size: .; D gene: .; V gene: TRBV30; CDR3 protein: CAWRPIGPTGGEKLFF; CDR3 DNA: TGTGCCTGGAGGCCCATCGGACCTACGGGGGGTGAAAAACTGTTTTTT
J gene: TRBJ1-6; clone size: once; D gene: .; V gene: TRBV6-2/TRBV6-3; CDR3 protein: CASNPSGFRSPLHF; CDR3 DNA: TGTGCCAGCAACCCGTCGGGGTTCCGTTCACCCCTCCACTTT
J gene: TRBJ2-2; clone size: .; D gene: .; V gene: TRBV14; CDR3 protein: CASSQGQENTGELFF; CDR3 DNA: TGTGCCAGCAGCCAAGGTCAGGAGAACACCGGGGAGCTGTTTTTT
J gene: TRBJ1-3; clone size: .; D gene: .; V gene: TRBV5-5; CDR3 protein: CASSLAGLKGNTIYF; CDR3 DNA: TGTGCCAGCAGCTTGGCCGGTTTAAAAGGAAACACCATATATTTT
J gene: TRBJ1-2; clone size: .; D gene: .; V gene: TRBV20-1; CDR3 protein: CSPTVGYGYTF; CDR3 DNA: TGCAGCCCGACAGTCGGCTATGGCTACACCTTC
J gene: TRBJ1-4; clone size: .; D gene: .; V gene: TRBV15; CDR3 protein: CATSRDGGGRGEKLFF; CDR3 DNA: TGTGCCACCAGCAGAGATGGGGGGGGAAGAGGTGAAAAACTGTTTTTT
J gene: TRBJ2-3; clone size: .; D gene: .; V gene: TRBV2; CDR3 protein: CASSDGAGFSGTQYF; CDR3 DNA: TGTGCCAGCAGTGATGGGGCAGGGTTCTCCGGTACGCAGTATTTT
J gene: TRBJ2-2; clone size: once; D gene: .; V gene: TRBV7-9; CDR3 protein: CASTPPGDANTGELFF; CDR3 DNA: TGTGCCAGCACCCCCCCAGGGGACGCGAACACCGGGGAGCTGTTTTTT
J gene: TRBJ2-3; clone size: .; D gene: .; V gene: TRBV15; CDR3 protein: CATSRVAYTQYF; CDR3 DNA: TGTGCCACCAGCAGAGTAGCCTATACGCAGTATTTT
J gene: TRBJ1-1; clone size: .; D gene: .; V gene: TRBV12-3/TRBV12-4; CDR3 protein: CASSPGQWTEAFF; CDR3 DNA: TGTGCCAGCAGTCCAGGACAATGGACTGAAGCTTTCTTT
J gene: TRBJ2-1; clone size: few; D gene: TRBD2; V gene: TRBV7-9; CDR3 protein: CASSSQLLAGGPDEQFF; CDR3 DNA: TGTGCCAGCAGCTCACAATTACTAGCGGGAGGGCCGGATGAGCAGTTCTTC
J gene: TRBJ1-4; clone size: .; D gene: TRBD1; V gene: TRBV5-1; CDR3 protein: CASSSTGTEKLFF; CDR3 DNA: TGCGCCAGCAGCTCGACAGGGACTGAAAAACTGTTTTTT
J gene: TRBJ2-1; clone size: .; D gene: TRBD1; V gene: TRBV2; CDR3 protein: CASGGTGGLSRYNEQFF; CDR3 DNA: TGTGCCAGCGGAGGGACAGGGGGCTTGAGTAGGTACAATGAGCAGTTCTTC
J gene: TRBJ2-5; clone size: .; D gene: TRBD1; V gene: TRBV18; CDR3 protein: CASSEDRGGETQYF; CDR3 DNA: TGTGCCAGCTCCGAGGACAGGGGTGGAGAGACCCAGTACTTC
J gene: TRBJ1-2; clone size: .; D gene: .; V gene: TRBV5-1; CDR3 protein: CASSLANSNYGYTF; CDR3 DNA: TGCGCCAGCAGCTTGGCAAACTCCAACTATGGCTACACCTTC
J gene: TRBJ2-6; clone size: .; D gene: TRBD1; V gene: TRBV2; CDR3 protein: CASRKTGPTGANVLTF; CDR3 DNA: TGTGCCAGCAGGAAGACAGGGCCGACTGGGGCCAACGTCCTGACTTTC
J gene: TRBJ2-2; clone size: .; D gene: .; V gene: TRBV7-3; CDR3 protein: CASRAGKNTGELFF; CDR3 DNA: TGTGCCAGCAGGGCCGGGAAGAACACCGGGGAGCTGTTTTTT
J gene: TRBJ1-1; clone size: .; D gene: TRBD1; V gene: TRBV28; CDR3 protein: CASSTTGPWNTEAFF; CDR3 DNA: TGTGCCAGCAGCACGACAGGGCCGTGGAACACTGAAGCTTTCTTT
J gene: TRBJ1-1; clone size: .; D gene: .; V gene: TRBV18; CDR3 protein: CASSTSLGGGNTEAFF; CDR3 DNA: TGTGCCAGCTCAACCAGTTTAGGCGGAGGGAACACTGAAGCTTTCTTT
J gene: TRBJ1-5; clone size: .; D gene: .; V gene: TRBV6-2/TRBV6-3; CDR3 protein: CASTPEGSNQPQHF; CDR3 DNA: TGTGCCAGCACCCCGGAGGGTAGCAATCAGCCCCAGCATTTT
J gene: TRBJ1-1; clone size: .; D gene: TRBD1; V gene: TRBV11-2; CDR3 protein: CASAGQGYTEAFF; CDR3 DNA: TGTGCCAGCGCGGGACAGGGGTATACTGAAGCTTTCTTT
J gene: TRBJ2-1; clone size: .; D gene: .; V gene: TRBV7-2; CDR3 protein: CASSNTGSSYNEQFF; CDR3 DNA: TGTGCCAGCAGCAATACAGGGAGCTCCTACAATGAGCAGTTCTTC
J gene: TRBJ2-2; clone size: .; D gene: TRBD1; V gene: TRBV11-2; CDR3 protein: CASSSTGGGPTGELFF; CDR3 DNA: TGTGCCAGCAGCTCGACAGGGGGCGGCCCCACCGGGGAGCTGTTTTTT
J gene: TRBJ1-5; clone size: .; D gene: TRBD1; V gene: TRBV9; CDR3 protein: CASSAGTGVGQPQHF; CDR3 DNA: TGTGCCAGCAGCGCCGGGACAGGGGTCGGTCAGCCCCAGCATTTT
J gene: TRBJ2-5; clone size: .; D gene: TRBD2; V gene: TRBV28; CDR3 protein: CASSLWGLAGGLGTQETQYF; CDR3 DNA: TGTGCCAGCAGTTTATGGGGACTAGCGGGAGGGCTGGGGACTCAAGAGACCCAGTACTTC
J gene: TRBJ2-2; clone size: .; D gene: TRBD2; V gene: TRBV28; CDR3 protein: CASSIGTSGKTGELFF; CDR3 DNA: TGTGCCAGCAGTATAGGGACTAGCGGGAAAACCGGGGAGCTGTTTTTT
J gene: TRBJ1-1; clone size: once; D gene: .; V gene: TRBV19; CDR3 protein: CASSIRGSTEAFF; CDR3 DNA: TGTGCCAGTAGTATTCGCGGGTCGACTGAAGCTTTCTTT
J gene: TRBJ2-5; clone size: .; D gene: TRBD1; V gene: TRBV30; CDR3 protein: CAWSDTGGETQYF; CDR3 DNA: TGTGCCTGGAGTGATACAGGGGGAGAGACCCAGTACTTC
J gene: TRBJ2-1; clone size: .; D gene: .; V gene: TRBV27; CDR3 protein: CATRLGLPGFSYNEQFF; CDR3 DNA: TGTGCCACCAGGCTCGGGCTGCCGGGATTCTCCTACAATGAGCAGTTCTTC
J gene: TRBJ2-7; clone size: .; D gene: TRBD1; V gene: TRBV11-2; CDR3 protein: CASSAGTGLAYEQYF; CDR3 DNA: TGTGCCAGCAGCGCCGGGACAGGTCTCGCCTACGAGCAGTACTTC
J gene: TRBJ2-5; clone size: .; D gene: .; V gene: TRBV28; CDR3 protein: CASSLEGGGDGETQYF; CDR3 DNA: TGTGCCAGCAGTTTAGAGGGAGGGGGGGACGGAGAGACCCAGTACTTC
J gene: TRBJ2-2; clone size: .; D gene: .; V gene: TRBV5-6; CDR3 protein: CASSQWYTGELFF; CDR3 DNA: TGTGCCAGCAGCCAGTGGTACACCGGGGAGCTGTTTTTT
J gene: TRBJ2-5; clone size: .; D gene: TRBD1; V gene: TRBV7-2; CDR3 protein: CASTRTGGPSETQYF; CDR3 DNA: TGTGCCAGCACCCGTACAGGGGGACCGTCAGAGACCCAGTACTTC
J gene: TRBJ1-2; clone size: once; D gene: TRBD1; V gene: TRBV28; CDR3 protein: CASSFGQGNGYTF; CDR3 DNA: TGTGCCAGCAGTTTCGGACAGGGAAATGGCTACACCTTC
J gene: TRBJ1-1; clone size: .; D gene: .; V gene: TRBV6-5; CDR3 protein: CASAGTPGGTEAFF; CDR3 DNA: TGTGCCAGCGCCGGGACACCCGGCGGGACTGAAGCTTTCTTT
J gene: TRBJ2-2; clone size: once; D gene: TRBD2; V gene: TRBV28; CDR3 protein: CASSFGGGNGELFF; CDR3 DNA: TGTGCCAGCAGTTTCGGCGGGGGGAACGGGGAGCTGTTTTTT
J gene: TRBJ2-1; clone size: .; D gene: .; V gene: TRBV11-2; CDR3 protein: CASSLAVTSSHEQFF; CDR3 DNA: TGTGCCAGCAGCTTAGCTGTGACTAGTTCCCATGAGCAGTTCTTC
J gene: TRBJ1-6; clone size: .; D gene: .; V gene: TRBV28; CDR3 protein: CASSLPWESVSNSPLHF; CDR3 DNA: TGTGCCAGCAGTCTACCCTGGGAGTCGGTGTCTAATTCACCCCTCCACTTT
J gene: TRBJ2-7; clone size: .; D gene: .; V gene: TRBV13; CDR3 protein: CASSLGQPQSYEQYF; CDR3 DNA: TGTGCCAGCAGCTTAGGACAGCCCCAATCCTACGAGCAGTACTTC
J gene: TRBJ2-3; clone size: .; D gene: TRBD1; V gene: TRBV24-1; CDR3 protein: CATSDWGQASTDTQYF; CDR3 DNA: TGTGCCACCAGTGATTGGGGACAGGCCAGCACAGATACGCAGTATTTT
J gene: TRBJ2-7; clone size: .; D gene: TRBD1; V gene: TRBV4-1; CDR3 protein: CPSSRPDRGSYEQYF; CDR3 DNA: TGCCCCAGCAGCCGGCCAGACAGGGGATCCTACGAGCAGTACTTC
J gene: TRBJ2-7; clone size: .; D gene: .; V gene: TRBV30; CDR3 protein: CAWSRTPTYEQYF; CDR3 DNA: TGTGCCTGGAGCCGTACTCCAACCTACGAGCAGTACTTC
J gene: TRBJ1-4; clone size: .; D gene: .; V gene: TRBV2; CDR3 protein: CASMGQGLGGLFF; CDR3 DNA: TGTGCCAGCATGGGGCAGGGACTAGGCGGGCTGTTTTTT
J gene: TRBJ2-7; clone size: .; D gene: .; V gene: TRBV15; CDR3 protein: CATSQRGPTSEQYF; CDR3 DNA: TGTGCCACCAGCCAGAGAGGTCCCACTAGCGAGCAGTACTTC